These T cell receptor beta chains were read from a single sample in a study of regulatory T cells in long-lasting Graves disease. One entry per CDR3 protein, called by TCRdb with MiXCR from the multiplex PCR reads. There are about 540,000 distinct CDR3 sequences in the sample; about 14% occur only once, and 8% to 10% lies in the top ten. Separately, the same data were catalogued under a study of T cells in Graves' hyperthyroidism and ophthalmopathy.

Specimen: peripheral blood mononuclear cells (PBMCs), collected at new diagnosis, from a patient treated with antithyroid drugs. The receptors originated from a man younger than 45 with Graves disease. Each CDR3 is given with its conserved first and last residue. A D gene is named only where the DNA matches it firmly. Some rows have no size entry. The others give once, few or many, or a class for an expanded clone.

D gene: -; clone size: many; J gene: TRBJ2-3; CDR3 length: 15; V gene: TRBV5-1; CDR3 DNA: TGCGCCAGCAGCTTGGCTGGCGCTAGCACAGATACGCAGTATTTT; CDR3 protein: CASSLAGASTDTQYF
D gene: -; clone size: few; J gene: TRBJ2-5; CDR3 length: 14; V gene: TRBV5-1; CDR3 DNA: TGCGCCAGCAGCTTGGTTCCGGCGCAAGAGACCCAGTACTTC; CDR3 protein: CASSLVPAQETQYF
D gene: TRBD2; clone size: many; J gene: TRBJ2-5; CDR3 length: 14; V gene: TRBV11-2; CDR3 DNA: TGTGCCAGCAGCTTCGCTCTAGCGGAAGAGACCCAGTACTTC; CDR3 protein: CASSFALAEETQYF
D gene: -; clone size: few; J gene: TRBJ2-3; CDR3 length: 15; V gene: TRBV19; CDR3 DNA: TGTGCCAGTAGTATTAGTGCGGGCAGCACAGATACGCAGTATTTT; CDR3 protein: CASSISAGSTDTQYF
D gene: -; clone size: -; J gene: TRBJ2-2; CDR3 length: 16; V gene: TRBV10-2; CDR3 DNA: TGCGCCAGCAGTGGGCGGAGAGTTTCGAACACCGGGGAGCTGTTTTTT; CDR3 protein: CASSGRRVSNTGELFF
D gene: TRBD2; clone size: many; J gene: TRBJ2-7; CDR3 length: 13; V gene: TRBV7-2; CDR3 DNA: TGTGCCAGCAGCCCGCGGGACTACTACGAGCAGTACTTC; CDR3 protein: CASSPRDYYEQYF
D gene: -; clone size: many; J gene: TRBJ2-5; CDR3 length: 12; V gene: TRBV11-3; CDR3 DNA: TGTGCCAGCAGCTTAGATAGTGAGACCCAGTACTTC; CDR3 protein: CASSLDSETQYF
D gene: -; clone size: many; J gene: TRBJ2-1; CDR3 length: 14; V gene: TRBV10-3; CDR3 DNA: TGTGCCATAAAGGGGGGCCAGGGTACGAATGAGCAGTTCTTC; CDR3 protein: CAIKGGQGTNEQFF
D gene: TRBD2; clone size: many; J gene: TRBJ2-5; CDR3 length: 17; V gene: TRBV12-3/TRBV12-4; CDR3 DNA: TGTGCCAGCACACCGAGCCTAGCGGGAGGTAACCAAGAGACCCAGTACTTC; CDR3 protein: CASTPSLAGGNQETQYF
D gene: TRBD2; clone size: many; J gene: TRBJ2-1; CDR3 length: 17; V gene: TRBV20-1; CDR3 DNA: TGCAGTGCTAGACCCGTGAATGCGGGAGGCAGATCCAATGAGCAGTTCTTC; CDR3 protein: CSARPVNAGGRSNEQFF
D gene: TRBD1; clone size: few; J gene: TRBJ1-2; CDR3 length: 17; V gene: TRBV10-3; CDR3 DNA: TGTGCCATCAGCGCCGGGACAGAGGGACCTTCTAACTATGGCTACACCTTC; CDR3 protein: CAISAGTEGPSNYGYTF
D gene: -; clone size: few; J gene: TRBJ1-6; CDR3 length: 15; V gene: TRBV20-1; CDR3 DNA: TGCAGTGCTAGATACACAGCGGGAAATAATTCACCCCTCCACTTT; CDR3 protein: CSARYTAGNNSPLHF
D gene: TRBD2; clone size: few; J gene: TRBJ2-3; CDR3 length: 17; V gene: TRBV5-8; CDR3 DNA: TGTGCCAGCAGCTTGGACACAACTAGCGGGGGCACAGATACGCAGTATTTT; CDR3 protein: CASSLDTTSGGTDTQYF
D gene: -; clone size: many; J gene: TRBJ2-3; CDR3 length: 14; V gene: TRBV10-3; CDR3 DNA: TGTGCCATCAGTGAGTCGGACAGCACAGATACGCAGTATTTT; CDR3 protein: CAISESDSTDTQYF
D gene: -; clone size: -; J gene: TRBJ1-1; CDR3 length: 13; V gene: TRBV6-2/TRBV6-3; CDR3 DNA: TGTGCCAGCAGTGAAGAACCACACACTGAAGCTTTCTTT; CDR3 protein: CASSEEPHTEAFF
D gene: -; clone size: few; J gene: TRBJ1-6; CDR3 length: 14; V gene: TRBV7-9; CDR3 DNA: TGTGCCAGCAGCTTAGGAGTCAGGGATTCACCCCTCCACTTT; CDR3 protein: CASSLGVRDSPLHF
D gene: -; clone size: few; J gene: TRBJ1-1; CDR3 length: 14; V gene: TRBV6-2/TRBV6-3; CDR3 DNA: TGTGCCAGCACCGTAGGGGGTCGGGGCACTGAAGCTTTCTTT; CDR3 protein: CASTVGGRGTEAFF
D gene: -; clone size: many; J gene: TRBJ1-3; CDR3 length: 13; V gene: TRBV30; CDR3 DNA: TGTGCCTGGAGCGGGAGATCTGGAAACACCATATATTTT; CDR3 protein: CAWSGRSGNTIYF
D gene: -; clone size: many; J gene: TRBJ2-2; CDR3 length: 12; V gene: TRBV27; CDR3 DNA: TGTGCCAGCAGTTTAGTGGGGGCAGAGCTGTTTTTT; CDR3 protein: CASSLVGAELFF
D gene: TRBD1; clone size: many; J gene: TRBJ2-5; CDR3 length: 12; V gene: TRBV20-1; CDR3 DNA: TGCAGTGCCCACAGGGGTCAAGAGACCCAGTACTTC; CDR3 protein: CSAHRGQETQYF
D gene: -; clone size: few; J gene: TRBJ2-3; CDR3 length: 14; V gene: TRBV5-4; CDR3 DNA: TGTGCCAGCAGCCCTGTCTCTAGCACAGATACGCAGTATTTT; CDR3 protein: CASSPVSSTDTQYF
D gene: TRBD2; clone size: many; J gene: TRBJ2-7; CDR3 length: 14; V gene: TRBV2; CDR3 DNA: TGTGCCAGCAGGAAGGCTAGCGGCTCCTACGAGCAGTACTTC; CDR3 protein: CASRKASGSYEQYF
D gene: -; clone size: -; J gene: TRBJ2-3; CDR3 length: 14; V gene: TRBV20-1; CDR3 DNA: TGCAGTGCGAGAAGCCCCCTTTCTGGAGATACGCAGTATTTT; CDR3 protein: CSARSPLSGDTQYF
D gene: TRBD2; clone size: many; J gene: TRBJ2-3; CDR3 length: 15; V gene: TRBV3-1; CDR3 DNA: TGTGCCAGCAGCCAAAAGCGGGAGTGGCCAGATACGCAGTATTTT; CDR3 protein: CASSQKREWPDTQYF
D gene: TRBD1; clone size: many; J gene: TRBJ2-2; CDR3 length: 16; V gene: TRBV7-8; CDR3 DNA: TGTGCCAGCAGCTTAGTCGACAGGGTGGTGACCGGGGAGCTGTTTTTT; CDR3 protein: CASSLVDRVVTGELFF
D gene: TRBD2; clone size: many; J gene: TRBJ2-7; CDR3 length: 17; V gene: TRBV20-1; CDR3 DNA: TGCAGTGCTAGATCCGGACTAGCGGGAGGGCCCATCTACGAGCAGTACTTC; CDR3 protein: CSARSGLAGGPIYEQYF
D gene: TRBD2; clone size: -; J gene: TRBJ2-1; CDR3 length: 16; V gene: TRBV12-3/TRBV12-4; CDR3 DNA: TGTGCCAGCAGCCCCTCTTTGACTAGCGGGAGAAATGAGCAGTTCTTC; CDR3 protein: CASSPSLTSGRNEQFF
D gene: -; clone size: many; J gene: TRBJ1-1; CDR3 length: 13; V gene: TRBV7-2; CDR3 DNA: TGTGCCAGCAGCTCTGAACAGAACACTGAAGCTTTCTTT; CDR3 protein: CASSSEQNTEAFF
D gene: TRBD2; clone size: many; J gene: TRBJ2-3; CDR3 length: 15; V gene: TRBV20-1; CDR3 DNA: TGCAGTGCCACCGGGGGGGGGGGAACCATGATGACGCAGTATTTT; CDR3 protein: CSATGGGGTMMTQYF
D gene: -; clone size: many; J gene: TRBJ2-7; CDR3 length: 15; V gene: TRBV6-1; CDR3 DNA: TGTGCCAGCATAGCCGGGCCCTACGGGACCTACGAGCAGTACTTC; CDR3 protein: CASIAGPYGTYEQYF
D gene: -; clone size: many; J gene: TRBJ2-7; CDR3 length: 12; V gene: TRBV12-5; CDR3 DNA: TGTGCTAGTGGTTTGGTACGAGACGAGCAGTACTTC; CDR3 protein: CASGLVRDEQYF
D gene: -; clone size: medium-sized; J gene: TRBJ2-2; CDR3 length: 14; V gene: TRBV6-8; CDR3 DNA: TGTGCCAGCACCCCACTGGCGGACACCGGGGAGCTGTTTTTT; CDR3 protein: CASTPLADTGELFF
D gene: -; clone size: many; J gene: TRBJ2-2; CDR3 length: 16; V gene: TRBV2; CDR3 DNA: TGTGCCAGCATCCCTTCTCCCCTCAGGGTGGACGGGGAGCTGTTTTTT; CDR3 protein: CASIPSPLRVDGELFF
D gene: -; clone size: many; J gene: TRBJ2-7; CDR3 length: 14; V gene: TRBV5-1; CDR3 DNA: TGCGCCAGCAGCTTGCGTAGGGTGGGCCACGAGCAGTACTTC; CDR3 protein: CASSLRRVGHEQYF
D gene: -; clone size: -; J gene: TRBJ2-7; CDR3 length: 15; V gene: TRBV30; CDR3 DNA: TGTGCCTGGAGGAGGGGAGCCAGGGGCAGGTACGAGCAGTACTTC; CDR3 protein: CAWRRGARGRYEQYF
D gene: TRBD1; clone size: many; J gene: TRBJ1-3; CDR3 length: 16; V gene: TRBV28; CDR3 DNA: TGTGCCAGCAGCCCCGGGACAGCCGTCTCTGGAAACACCATATATTTT; CDR3 protein: CASSPGTAVSGNTIYF
D gene: -; clone size: many; J gene: TRBJ1-1; CDR3 length: 13; V gene: TRBV12-3/TRBV12-4; CDR3 DNA: TGTGCCAGCAGTGACGACGGCTACACTGAAGCTTTCTTT; CDR3 protein: CASSDDGYTEAFF
D gene: TRBD1; clone size: -; J gene: TRBJ1-6; CDR3 length: 15; V gene: TRBV4-1; CDR3 DNA: TGCGCCAGCAGCCAAGTAACAGGGGGAAATTCACCCCTCCACTTT; CDR3 protein: CASSQVTGGNSPLHF
D gene: TRBD2; clone size: -; J gene: TRBJ2-7; CDR3 length: 14; V gene: TRBV24-1; CDR3 DNA: TGTGCCACTGTGGGGACTAGCGGGGCCTACGAGCAGTACTTC; CDR3 protein: CATVGTSGAYEQYF
D gene: TRBD2; clone size: -; J gene: TRBJ2-1; CDR3 length: 15; V gene: TRBV6-2/TRBV6-3; CDR3 DNA: TGTGCCAGCAGTGAACTAGCGGGATTTTTGAATGAGCAGTTCTTC; CDR3 protein: CASSELAGFLNEQFF
D gene: TRBD1; clone size: many; J gene: TRBJ2-7; CDR3 length: 14; V gene: TRBV11-3; CDR3 DNA: TGTGCCAGCAGCCCCGGGACAGGGTATTACGAGCAGTACTTC; CDR3 protein: CASSPGTGYYEQYF
D gene: -; clone size: few; J gene: TRBJ2-7; CDR3 length: 16; V gene: TRBV6-5; CDR3 DNA: TGTGCCAGCAGTTCCGCAAGGACTAGGGGGTTCGGCGAGCAGTACTTC; CDR3 protein: CASSSARTRGFGEQYF
D gene: -; clone size: -; J gene: TRBJ2-1; CDR3 length: 15; V gene: TRBV5-5; CDR3 DNA: TGTGCCAGCAGCCGGGCTGGCGCCTGGCAGAATGAGCAGTTCTTC; CDR3 protein: CASSRAGAWQNEQFF
D gene: -; clone size: many; J gene: TRBJ1-1; CDR3 length: 12; V gene: TRBV30; CDR3 DNA: TGTGCCTGGAGTCCAGGAAGCCTTGAAGCTTTCTTT; CDR3 protein: CAWSPGSLEAFF
D gene: TRBD2; clone size: few; J gene: TRBJ2-1; CDR3 length: 14; V gene: TRBV14; CDR3 DNA: TGTGCCAGCAGCCGAGACTCCCCGGGAGGTGAGCAGTTCTTC; CDR3 protein: CASSRDSPGGEQFF